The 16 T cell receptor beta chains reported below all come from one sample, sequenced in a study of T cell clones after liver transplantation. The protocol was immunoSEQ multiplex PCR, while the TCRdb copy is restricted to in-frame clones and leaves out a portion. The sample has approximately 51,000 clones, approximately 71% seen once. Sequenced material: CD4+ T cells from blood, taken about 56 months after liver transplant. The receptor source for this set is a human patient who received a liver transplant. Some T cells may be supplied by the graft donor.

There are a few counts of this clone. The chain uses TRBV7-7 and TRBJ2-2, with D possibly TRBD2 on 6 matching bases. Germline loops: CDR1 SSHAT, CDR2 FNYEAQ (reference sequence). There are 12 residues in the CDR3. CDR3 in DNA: TGTGCTAGCGGCAGGGACCCCGGGGAGCTGTTTTTT. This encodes CASGRDPGELFF. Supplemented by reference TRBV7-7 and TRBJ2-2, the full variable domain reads GAGVSQSPRYKVTKRGQDVTLRCDPISSHATLYWYQQALGQGPEFLTYFNYEAQPDKSGLPSDRFSAERPEGSISTLTIQRTEQRDSAMYRCASGRDPGELFFGEGSRLTVL.

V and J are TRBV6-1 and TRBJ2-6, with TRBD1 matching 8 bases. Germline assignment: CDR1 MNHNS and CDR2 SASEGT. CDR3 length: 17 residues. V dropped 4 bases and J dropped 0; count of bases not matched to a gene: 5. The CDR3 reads CASSGGQVLSGANVLTF. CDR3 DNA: TGTGCCAGCAGTGGGGGACAGGTCCTCTCTGGGGCCAACGTCCTGACTTTC.

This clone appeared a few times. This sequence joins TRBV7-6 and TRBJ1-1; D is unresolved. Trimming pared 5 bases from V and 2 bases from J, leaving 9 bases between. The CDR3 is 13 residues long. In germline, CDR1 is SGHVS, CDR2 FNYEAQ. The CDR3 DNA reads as TGTGCCAGCAGCGCGGACCTTAACACTGAAGCTTTCTTT. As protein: CASSADLNTEAFF.

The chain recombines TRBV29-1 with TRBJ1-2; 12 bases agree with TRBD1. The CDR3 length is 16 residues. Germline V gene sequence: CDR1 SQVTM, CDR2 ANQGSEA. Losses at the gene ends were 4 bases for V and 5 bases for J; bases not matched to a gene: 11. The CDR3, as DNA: TGCAGCGTTGGAGGCAGTCCGGGACAGGGGGCGTATGGCTACACCTTC. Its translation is CSVGGSPGQGAYGYTF.

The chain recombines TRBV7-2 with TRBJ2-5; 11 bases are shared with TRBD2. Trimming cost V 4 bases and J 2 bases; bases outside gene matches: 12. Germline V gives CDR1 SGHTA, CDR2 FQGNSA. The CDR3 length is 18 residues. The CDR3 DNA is TGTGCCAGCAGCTCCCAATCCTCTAGCGGGGGGAATCAAGAGACCCAGTACTTC. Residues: CASSSQSSSGGNQETQYF.

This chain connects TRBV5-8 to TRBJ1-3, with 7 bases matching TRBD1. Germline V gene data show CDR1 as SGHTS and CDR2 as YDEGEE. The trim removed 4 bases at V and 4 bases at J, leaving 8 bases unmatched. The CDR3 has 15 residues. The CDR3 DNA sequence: TGTGCCAGCAGCGAAGACAGGGAGTCCGGAAACACCATATATTTT. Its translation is CASSEDRESGNTIYF.

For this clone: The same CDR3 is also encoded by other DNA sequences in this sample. Here the CDR3 reads CSVEGGGATNEKLFF. The CDR3 coding sequence is TGCAGCGTGGAGGGGGGGGGCGCAACTAATGAAAAACTGTTTTTT. The V and J genes are TRBV29-1 and TRBJ1-4; TRBD1 might be the D (6 bases). The CDR3 sequence is 15 residues long. Germline CDR1 SQVTM, CDR2 ANQGSEA. V lost 6 bases and J 0 bases, leaving 14 bases between the germline ends.

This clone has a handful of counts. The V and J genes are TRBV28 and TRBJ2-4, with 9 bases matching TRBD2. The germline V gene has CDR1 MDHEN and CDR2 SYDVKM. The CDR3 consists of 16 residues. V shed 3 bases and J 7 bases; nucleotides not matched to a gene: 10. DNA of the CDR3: TGTGCCAGCAGTTTGTTCGGCGGGGGGGAAGCTAACATTCAGTACTTC. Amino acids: CASSLFGGGEANIQYF.

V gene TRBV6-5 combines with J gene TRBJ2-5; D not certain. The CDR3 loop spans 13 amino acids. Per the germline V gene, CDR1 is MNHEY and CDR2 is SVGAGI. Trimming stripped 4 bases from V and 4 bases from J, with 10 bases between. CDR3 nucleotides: TGTGCCAGCAGTTTAAAGAGGCGAGAGACCCAGTACTTC. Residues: CASSLKRRETQYF.

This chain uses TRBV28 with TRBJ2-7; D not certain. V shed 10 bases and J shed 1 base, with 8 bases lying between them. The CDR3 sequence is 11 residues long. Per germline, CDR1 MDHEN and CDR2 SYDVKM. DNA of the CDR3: TGTGCCACATTCGAATCCTACGAGCAGTACTTC. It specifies CATFESYEQYF.

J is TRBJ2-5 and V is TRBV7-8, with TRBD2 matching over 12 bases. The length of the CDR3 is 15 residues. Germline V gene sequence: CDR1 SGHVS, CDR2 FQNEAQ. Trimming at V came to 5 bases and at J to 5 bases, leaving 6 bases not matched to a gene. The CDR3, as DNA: TGTGCCAGCAGCCCTAGCGGGGGGGTGTCTGAGACCCAGTACTTC. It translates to CASSPSGGVSETQYF.

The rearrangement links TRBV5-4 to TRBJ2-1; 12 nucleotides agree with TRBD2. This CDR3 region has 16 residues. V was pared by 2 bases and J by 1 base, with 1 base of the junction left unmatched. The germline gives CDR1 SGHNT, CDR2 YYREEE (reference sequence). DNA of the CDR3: TGTGCCAGCAGCTTCGGGACTAGCGGGTCCTACAATGAGCAGTTCTTC. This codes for CASSFGTSGSYNEQFF. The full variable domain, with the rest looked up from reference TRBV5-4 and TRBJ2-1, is ETGVTQSPTHLIKTRGQQVTLRCSSQSGHNTVSWYQQALGQGPQFIFQYYREEENGRGNFPPRFSGLQFPNYSSELNVNALELDDSALYLCASSFGTSGSYNEQFFGPGTRLTVL.

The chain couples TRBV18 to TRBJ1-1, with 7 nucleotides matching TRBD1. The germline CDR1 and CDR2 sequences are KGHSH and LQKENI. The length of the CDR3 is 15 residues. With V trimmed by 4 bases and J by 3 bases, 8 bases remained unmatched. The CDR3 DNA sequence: TGTGCCAGCTCACTTGGACAGGCTGGGGACACTGAAGCTTTCTTT. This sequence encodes CASSLGQAGDTEAFF. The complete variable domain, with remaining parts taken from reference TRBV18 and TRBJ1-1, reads NAGVMQNPRHLVRRRGQEARLRCSPMKGHSHVYWYRQLPEEGLKFMVYLQKENIIDESGMPKERFSAEFPKEGPSILRIQQVVRGDSAAYFCASSLGQAGDTEAFFGQGTRLTVV.

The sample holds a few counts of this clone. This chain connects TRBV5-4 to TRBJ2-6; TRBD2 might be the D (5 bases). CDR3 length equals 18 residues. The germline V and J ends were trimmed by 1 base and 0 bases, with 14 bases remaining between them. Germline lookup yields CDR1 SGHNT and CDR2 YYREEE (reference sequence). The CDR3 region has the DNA TGTGCCAGCAGCTTGAGCGGAGGCCCGCCCTCTGGGGCCAACGTCCTGACTTTC. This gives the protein CASSLSGGPPSGANVLTF.

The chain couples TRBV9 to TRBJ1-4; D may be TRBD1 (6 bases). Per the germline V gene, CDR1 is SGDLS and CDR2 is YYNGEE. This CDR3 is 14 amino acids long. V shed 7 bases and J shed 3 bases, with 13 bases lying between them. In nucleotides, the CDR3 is TGTGCCAGCGGAGGGGGGGAGGCTAATGAAAAACTGTTTTTT. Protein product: CASGGGEANEKLFF.

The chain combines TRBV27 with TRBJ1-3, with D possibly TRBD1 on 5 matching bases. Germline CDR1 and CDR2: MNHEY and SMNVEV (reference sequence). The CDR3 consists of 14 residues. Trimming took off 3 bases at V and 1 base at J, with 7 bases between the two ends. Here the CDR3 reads CASSLEGSGNTIYF. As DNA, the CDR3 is TGTGCCAGCAGTTTGGAGGGGTCTGGAAACACCATATATTTT.